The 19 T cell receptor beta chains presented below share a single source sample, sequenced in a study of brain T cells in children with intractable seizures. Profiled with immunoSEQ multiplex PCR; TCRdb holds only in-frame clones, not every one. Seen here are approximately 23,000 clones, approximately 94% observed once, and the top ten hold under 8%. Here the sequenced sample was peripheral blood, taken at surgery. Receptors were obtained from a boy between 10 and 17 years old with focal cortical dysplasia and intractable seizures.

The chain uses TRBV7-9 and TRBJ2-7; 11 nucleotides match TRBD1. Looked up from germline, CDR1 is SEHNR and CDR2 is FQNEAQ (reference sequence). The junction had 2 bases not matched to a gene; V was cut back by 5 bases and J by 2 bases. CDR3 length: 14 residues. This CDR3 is CASSRTGGPYEQYF. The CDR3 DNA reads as TGTGCCAGCAGCCGGACAGGGGGCCCCTACGAGCAGTACTTC.

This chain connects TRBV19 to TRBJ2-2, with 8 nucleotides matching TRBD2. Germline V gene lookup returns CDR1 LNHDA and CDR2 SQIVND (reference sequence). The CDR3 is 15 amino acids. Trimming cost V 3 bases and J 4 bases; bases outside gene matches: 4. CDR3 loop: CASSMLAGLTGELFF. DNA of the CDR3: TGTGCCAGTAGTATGCTAGCGGGCCTCACCGGGGAGCTGTTTTTT.

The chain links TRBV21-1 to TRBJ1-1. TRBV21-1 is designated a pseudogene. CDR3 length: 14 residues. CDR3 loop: CASSRNRATEVAFF. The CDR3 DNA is TGTGCCAGCAGCAGAAACCGGGCTACGGAAGTAGCTTTCTTT.

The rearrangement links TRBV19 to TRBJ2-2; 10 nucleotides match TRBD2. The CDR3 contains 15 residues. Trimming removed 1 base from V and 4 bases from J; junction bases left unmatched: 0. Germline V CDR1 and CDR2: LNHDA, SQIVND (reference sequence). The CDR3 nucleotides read TGTGCCAGTAGTATAGCTAGCGGGAGCACCGGGGAGCTGTTTTTT. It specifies CASSIASGSTGELFF.

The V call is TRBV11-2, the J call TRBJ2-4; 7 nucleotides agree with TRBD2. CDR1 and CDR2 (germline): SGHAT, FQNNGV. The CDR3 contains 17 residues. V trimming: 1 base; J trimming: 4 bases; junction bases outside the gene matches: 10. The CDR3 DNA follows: TGTGCCAGCAGCTTAGGGTGGACTAGTCGGGGGAAAAACATTCAGTACTTC. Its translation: CASSLGWTSRGKNIQYF.

The CDR3 DNA follows: TGTGCCAGCAGTTTCGGGACAGTTGAAAATGAAAAACTGTTTTTT. This codes for CASSFGTVENEKLFF. The chain links TRBV6-5 to TRBJ1-4; 7 nucleotides agree with TRBD1. Germline CDR1 reads MNHEY; CDR2 reads SVGAGI. V lost 4 bases and J lost 5; bases outside the gene matches: 7. The CDR3 covers 15 residues.

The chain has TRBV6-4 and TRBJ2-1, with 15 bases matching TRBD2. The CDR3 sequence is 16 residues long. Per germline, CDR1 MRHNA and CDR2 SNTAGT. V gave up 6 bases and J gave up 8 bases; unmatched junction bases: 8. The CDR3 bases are TGTGCCAGCAGCCTTAGGACTAGCGGGGGGGCCGATGAGCAGTTCTTC. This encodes CASSLRTSGGADEQFF.

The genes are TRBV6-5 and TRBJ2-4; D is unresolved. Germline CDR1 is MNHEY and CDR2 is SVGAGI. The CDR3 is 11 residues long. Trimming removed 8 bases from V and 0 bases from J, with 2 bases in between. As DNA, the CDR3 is TGTGCCAGCGCAGCCAAAAACATTCAGTACTTC. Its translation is CASAAKNIQYF.

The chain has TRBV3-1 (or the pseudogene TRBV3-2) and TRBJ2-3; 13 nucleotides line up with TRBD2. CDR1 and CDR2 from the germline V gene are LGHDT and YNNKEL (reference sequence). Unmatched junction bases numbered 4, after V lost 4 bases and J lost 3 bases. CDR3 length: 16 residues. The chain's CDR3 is CASSRTSGGATDTQYF. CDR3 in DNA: TGTGCCAGCAGCCGAACTAGCGGGGGGGCGACAGATACGCAGTATTTT.

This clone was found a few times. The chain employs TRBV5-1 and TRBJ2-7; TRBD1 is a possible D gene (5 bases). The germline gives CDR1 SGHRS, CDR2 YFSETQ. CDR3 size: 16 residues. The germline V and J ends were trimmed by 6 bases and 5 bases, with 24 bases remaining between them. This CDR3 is CASIHSKFGALDEQYF. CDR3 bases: TGCGCCAGCATCCACTCGAAGTTTGGGGCTTTGGACGAGCAGTACTTC.

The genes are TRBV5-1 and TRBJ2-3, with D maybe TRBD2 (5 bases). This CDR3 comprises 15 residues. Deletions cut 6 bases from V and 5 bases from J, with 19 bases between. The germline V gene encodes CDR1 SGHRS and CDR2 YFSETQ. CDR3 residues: CASTMDFSFGDTQYF. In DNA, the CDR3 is TGCGCCAGCACCATGGACTTTTCCTTTGGAGATACGCAGTATTTT.

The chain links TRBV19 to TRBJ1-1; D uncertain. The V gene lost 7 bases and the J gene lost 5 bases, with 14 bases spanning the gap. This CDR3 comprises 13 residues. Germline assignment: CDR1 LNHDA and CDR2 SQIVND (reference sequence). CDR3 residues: CASNLEVWTEAFF. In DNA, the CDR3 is TGTGCCAGTAACCTCGAGGTGTGGACTGAAGCTTTCTTT.

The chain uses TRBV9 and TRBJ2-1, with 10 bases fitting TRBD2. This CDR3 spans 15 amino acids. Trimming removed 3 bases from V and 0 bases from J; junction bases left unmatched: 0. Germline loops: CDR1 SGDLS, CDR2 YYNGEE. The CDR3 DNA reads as TGTGCCAGCAGCGCTAGCGGGAGCTCCTACAATGAGCAGTTCTTC. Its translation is CASSASGSSYNEQFF.

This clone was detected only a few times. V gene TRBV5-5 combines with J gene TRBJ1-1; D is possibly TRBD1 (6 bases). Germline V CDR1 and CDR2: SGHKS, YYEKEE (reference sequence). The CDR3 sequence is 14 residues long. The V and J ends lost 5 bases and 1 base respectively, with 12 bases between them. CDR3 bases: TGTGCCAGCAGATACCGGGACAAGAACACTGAAGCTTTCTTT. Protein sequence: CASRYRDKNTEAFF.

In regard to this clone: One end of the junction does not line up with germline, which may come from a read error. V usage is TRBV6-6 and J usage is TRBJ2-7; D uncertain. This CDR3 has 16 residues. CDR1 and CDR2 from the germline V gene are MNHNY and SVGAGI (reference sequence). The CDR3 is CASSYSRKHSSYEQYF. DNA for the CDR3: TGTGCCAGCAGCTACTCGAGGAAGCATAGCTCCTACGAGCAGTACTTC.

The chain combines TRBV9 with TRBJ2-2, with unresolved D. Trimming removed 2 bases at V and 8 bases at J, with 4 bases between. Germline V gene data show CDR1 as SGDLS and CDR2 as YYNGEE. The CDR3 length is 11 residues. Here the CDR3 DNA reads TGTGCCAGCAGCGTGGGTGGGGAGCTGTTTTTT. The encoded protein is CASSVGGELFF.

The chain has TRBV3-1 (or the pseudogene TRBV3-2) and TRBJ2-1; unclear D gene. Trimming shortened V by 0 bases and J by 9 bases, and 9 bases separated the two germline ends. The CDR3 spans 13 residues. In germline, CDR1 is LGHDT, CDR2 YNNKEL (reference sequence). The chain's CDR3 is CASSQDWSSEQFF. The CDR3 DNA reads TGTGCCAGCAGCCAAGATTGGAGCAGTGAGCAGTTCTTC.

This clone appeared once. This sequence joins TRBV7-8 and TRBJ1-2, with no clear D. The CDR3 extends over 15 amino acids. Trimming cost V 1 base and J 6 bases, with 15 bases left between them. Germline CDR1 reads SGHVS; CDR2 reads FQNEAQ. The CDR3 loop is CASSLGGVGENGYTF. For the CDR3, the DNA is TGTGCCAGCAGCTTAGGAGGAGTCGGAGAAAATGGCTACACCTTC.

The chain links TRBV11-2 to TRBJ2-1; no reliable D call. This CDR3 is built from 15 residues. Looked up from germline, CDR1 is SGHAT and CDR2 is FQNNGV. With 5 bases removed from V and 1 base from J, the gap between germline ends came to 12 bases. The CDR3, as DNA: TGTGCCAGCAGCCCCGTGAGATTGTCCTACAATGAGCAGTTCTTC. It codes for CASSPVRLSYNEQFF.